This T cell receptor (beta chain) was identified during a study of blood T cell repertoires in COVID-19 (TCRdb year 2020). In the study overall: The collaborator samples originated in the United States, Italy and Spain and spanned the acute and convalescent phases of COVID-19. A freely available public database, intended as a resource for researchers studying the immune response to SARS-CoV-2, is where the repertoires were released. Deeply sampled blood TCRbeta repertoires from subjects exposed to, actively infected with, or recovered from COVID-19 were included in the dataset. The sample metadata nearly always contained a de-identified subject ID, COVID-19 status, age in years and sex. HLA class I and class II types, where available, came from metadata supplied by the sample provider rather than from assay-based typing. Samples came from the ongoing ImmuneRACE study (first 160 participants) plus 1,254 subjects from 6 global collaborators. The material from the prospective study consisted of cDNA or gDNA derived from T cells, B-cell-depleted T cells, or PBMCs. Study-wide conclusions, independent of this receptor: The quantity of clinical and demographic metadata differed by source and by participant and was supplied without curation.

Collaborating institutions collected whole blood in K2EDTA tubes following their own protocols. For TCRbeta analysis, collaborator samples were shipped as frozen whole blood, as isolated PBMCs, or as DNA extracted from either sample type. V is shortened by 8 bases, J by 7 bases, and the region joining them spans 18 bases. CDR3 length: 13 amino acids, cysteine to phenylalanine. Solely the CDR3 DNA is kept, with 39 bases framed from the first base. Reading the germline V gene (reference sequence) gives CDR1 MNHEY and CDR2 SMNVEV. The immunoSEQ Assay, a bias-controlled multiplex PCR, was used to amplify TCRbeta CDR3 regions from genomic DNA. As for the original processing: The number of nucleated cells in each sample was estimated from the amplification of reference gene primers within the assay. To quantify the absolute abundance of each unique TCRbeta CDR3 rearrangement, sequence reads were collapsed and filtered. For each sample, productive Simpson clonality was calculated as the square root of Simpson's diversity index across productive rearrangements. Entries here come from immuneACCESS through TCRdb and include only in-frame sequences with V and J called. Some clones fail to appear in such tables; in the studies checked, an unresolved V gene covers under half of the shortfall, and the cause of the remainder is unknown. V and J calls and clone size follow that table, whereas D and trimming were derived from the DNA. This sample gives around 65,000 clones in total; roughly 80% of them show up just once. Jointly, the top ten make up 16% of the sample.

About this clone itself: The antigen it binds to is not known. No base qualities exist here, and no much larger clone lies one base off it.

The chain links TRBV27 with TRBJ2-7, with the D gene too uncertain to name. Sequencing input: peripheral blood. This TCR derives from an older man with active COVID-19. At the DNA level, the sequence is TGTGCCAGCGGTCCCCAGACCTTCGGGGAGCAGTACTTC. Its amino acids are CASGPQTFGEQYF.